This entry lists 13 T cell receptor beta chains sequenced from one sample in a study of blood T cell repertoires in COVID-19. Measured with immunoSEQ multiplex PCR; TCRdb has only the in-frame clones, and not every one. Among roughly 120,000 clones listed, 86% were seen once. The material sequenced was peripheral blood. Every receptor here comes from a man aged 65-85 years who had recovered from COVID-19.

This rearrangement joins TRBV19 to TRBJ2-1, with D possibly being TRBD1 (5 bases). Per the germline V gene, CDR1 is LNHDA and CDR2 is SQIVND (reference sequence). The CDR3 is made up of 14 amino acids. V dropped 2 bases and J dropped 10 bases, with 15 bases sitting between them. This chain's CDR3 is CASSIKLGAGEQFF. In DNA, the CDR3 is TGTGCCAGTAGTATAAAATTAGGGGCCGGGGAGCAGTTCTTC.

The chain employs TRBV7-9 and TRBJ2-3; D perhaps matches TRBD1 (6 bases). The CDR3 runs 16 residues. V gave up 5 bases and J gave up 4 bases, with 19 bases separating them. Germline CDR1 and CDR2: SEHNR and FQNEAQ (reference sequence). The CDR3 DNA sequence: TGTGCCAGCAGCCCTCCCAGGGGTGTGGGCTCAGATACGCAGTATTTT. Its translation is CASSPPRGVGSDTQYF.

The gene calls are TRBV19 and TRBJ2-7; 9 nucleotides match TRBD1. Germline CDR1 reads LNHDA; CDR2 reads SQIVND (reference sequence). Trimming at V came to 4 bases and at J to 4 bases, leaving 8 bases not matched to a gene. This CDR3 is 15 amino acids long. The CDR3 reads CASSRRPGQGYEQYF. The DNA of the CDR3 is TGTGCCAGTAGTAGAAGACCGGGACAGGGATACGAGCAGTACTTC.

This clone was seen only a few times. The V gene is TRBV3-1 (or the pseudogene TRBV3-2), the J gene TRBJ1-1; D is possibly TRBD1 (5 bases). V gave up 1 base and J gave up 1 base, with 10 bases separating them. CDR1 is LGHDT, CDR2 YNNKEL, per germline (reference sequence). The CDR3 runs 15 residues. CDR3 bases: TGTGCCAGCAGCCAAGGGTGGGGCTCGAACACTGAAGCTTTCTTT. It codes for CASSQGWGSNTEAFF.

The rearrangement uses TRBV5-1 and TRBJ1-5, with D tentatively TRBD1 (5 bases). This CDR3 contains 14 residues. CDR1 and CDR2 (germline): SGHRS, YFSETQ. The germline V and J ends were trimmed by 0 bases and 4 bases, with 8 bases remaining between them. In nucleotides, the CDR3 is TGCGCCAGCAGCTTGGCGGGGGGGAATCAGCCCCAGCATTTT. Encoded protein: CASSLAGGNQPQHF.

The J gene is TRBJ2-2, the V gene TRBV28; TRBD2 agrees at 9 bases. Germline V lookup: CDR1 MDHEN, CDR2 SYDVKM. Trimming at V came to 8 bases and at J to 1 base, leaving 2 bases not matched to a gene. This CDR3 is built from 14 residues. CDR3 protein: CASEAGGNTGELFF. The CDR3 DNA sequence: TGTGCCAGCGAAGCGGGGGGGAACACCGGGGAGCTGTTTTTT.

A few counts support this clone. The CDR3 DNA follows: TGTGCCAGCAGCCCCCTTACAGGGGGGAACACTGAAGCTTTCTTT. As protein: CASSPLTGGNTEAFF. The chain combines TRBV27 with TRBJ1-1, with TRBD1 matching 8 bases. Germline assignment: CDR1 MNHEY and CDR2 SMNVEV (reference sequence). The CDR3 covers 15 residues. The V and J ends lost 6 bases and 1 base, in that order; junction bases with no gene match: 7.

The chain recombines TRBV6-4 with TRBJ1-1, with D maybe TRBD1 (6 bases). This CDR3 has 14 residues. Germline V gene sequence: CDR1 MRHNA, CDR2 SNTAGT. Trimming pared 9 bases from V and 2 bases from J, leaving 16 bases between. CDR3 residues: CASCQGPPNTEAFF. In DNA form, the CDR3 reads TGTGCCAGTTGCCAGGGGCCCCCAAACACTGAAGCTTTCTTT.

V and J are TRBV27 and TRBJ2-3, with 9 bases aligning to TRBD2. Germline CDR1 MNHEY, CDR2 SMNVEV (reference sequence). After removal of 1 base from V and 3 bases from J, the junction contained 5 bases not matched to a gene. This CDR3 comprises 16 residues. The DNA for the CDR3 is TGTGCCAGCAGTTTATTGGCTAGCGGGGCTACAGATACGCAGTATTTT. This sequence encodes CASSLLASGATDTQYF.

The V gene is TRBV5-1, the J gene TRBJ2-2; 10 positions agree with TRBD1. Unmatched junction bases numbered 4, after V lost 1 base and J lost 4 bases. Looked up from germline, CDR1 is SGHRS and CDR2 is YFSETQ. There are 16 residues in the CDR3. As DNA, the CDR3 is TGCGCCAGCAGCTTGACCGGGACAGGGGCCACCGGGGAGCTGTTTTTT. Translated, it gives CASSLTGTGATGELFF.

CDR3 sequence reads: CASSPMGGGDTDTQYF. In DNA form, the CDR3 reads TGTGCCAGCAGCCCTATGGGGGGTGGGGATACAGATACGCAGTATTTT. The V and J genes are TRBV7-8 and TRBJ2-3; maybe TRBD2 (6 bases). V dropped 5 bases and J dropped 3 bases, with 18 bases sitting between them. The length of the CDR3 is 16 residues. Germline V lookup: CDR1 SGHVS, CDR2 FQNEAQ.

The genes are TRBV5-6 and TRBJ2-6; 9 bases match TRBD1. The germline CDR1 and CDR2 sequences are SGHDT and YYEEEE. This CDR3 region has 17 residues. J gave up 0 bases and V 2 bases, and 3 bases lay outside the gene matches. The CDR3 nucleotides read TGTGCCAGCAGCTTTCTGACAGGGGGCTCTGGGGCCAACGTCCTGACTTTC. Its protein is CASSFLTGGSGANVLTF.

This clone was detected a few times. J is TRBJ1-3 and V is TRBV6-1, with no clear D. Germline values: CDR1 MNHNS, CDR2 SASEGT. The CDR3 extends over 16 amino acids. V dropped 3 bases and J dropped 0 bases, with 12 bases sitting between them. The CDR3 is CASSDIRRSSGNTIYF. The CDR3 region has the DNA TGTGCCAGCAGTGATATCCGAAGGAGCTCTGGAAACACCATATATTTT.